The 15 T cell receptor beta chains listed next were all sequenced from one sample in a study of monozygotic twins with inflammatory bowel disease. From its re-call of the 5' RACE reads, TCRdb lists each CDR3 protein once, without DNA. The ten top clones account for 2.4%, within a sample of some 150,000 distinct CDR3 sequences. The sequencing input was blood. These receptors came from a human donor with ulcerative colitis or Crohn's disease, or a healthy co-twin of an affected twin (not recorded which).

V usage is TRBV5-1 and J usage is TRBJ1-1. Germline CDR1 and CDR2: SGHRS and YFSETQ. The CDR3 has 14 residues. The CDR3 region is CASSLLAENTEAFF.

V is TRBV5-1 and J is TRBJ2-7; checking the TCRdb D call of TRBD1 is not possible without DNA. This CDR3 is built from 15 residues. The germline CDR1 and CDR2 sequences are SGHRS and YFSETQ. The CDR3: CASSLVDREAYEQYF.

The chain joins TRBV6-1 to TRBJ2-1; TCRdb selects TRBD1, and the lack of DNA leaves this call unchecked. Germline CDR1 MNHNS, CDR2 SASEGT. CDR3 length equals 15 residues. CDR3 loop: CASSSGTPHYNEQFF.

The CDR3: CASSFGTGGNREKLFF. The gene calls are TRBV5-1 and TRBJ1-4; TCRdb lists TRBD1, though no DNA is available to test this call. There are 16 residues in the CDR3. CDR1 and CDR2 from the germline V gene are SGHRS and YFSETQ.

This rearrangement joins TRBV12-3 or TRBV12-4 to TRBJ2-1; the TRBD1 assignment by TCRdb is unverifiable without DNA. This CDR3 region has 16 residues. This chain's CDR3 is CASSLSRYSADNEQFF.

V and J are TRBV5-1 and TRBJ1-4; TCRdb calls TRBD1, which cannot be checked without DNA. CDR3 size: 15 residues. Germline CDR1 and CDR2: SGHRS and YFSETQ. CDR3 in amino acids: CASSLGQTPNEKLFF.

The chain couples TRBV28 to TRBJ2-1; with no DNA, the TCRdb D assignment of TRBD2 cannot be verified. The germline CDR1 and CDR2 sequences are MDHEN and SYDVKM. This CDR3 is built from 14 residues. CDR3: CASRLTSGTDEQFF.

The J gene is TRBJ1-5, the V gene TRBV28; TCRdb names TRBD1, which stays unverified in the absence of DNA. Germline V lookup: CDR1 MDHEN, CDR2 SYDVKM. The CDR3 totals 14 residues. CDR3 in amino acids: CASSYRGVPQPQHF.

The genes are TRBV12-3 or TRBV12-4 and TRBJ2-3. The CDR3 extends over 13 amino acids. The CDR3 sequence: CASSLGKADTQYF.

The chain is built from TRBV11-3 and TRBJ2-1; TCRdb's D call of TRBD1 is untestable without DNA. The CDR3 has 16 amino acids. Looked up from germline, CDR1 is SGHNT and CDR2 is YENEEA. CDR3 sequence: CASSLGYSGDQDEQFF. Variable domain in full (rest from reference TRBV11-3 and TRBJ2-1): EAGVVQSPRYKIIEKKQPVAFWCNPISGHNTLYWYLQNLGQGPELLIRYENEEAVDDSQLPKDRFSAERLKGVDSTLKIQPAELGDSAVYLCASSLGYSGDQDEQFFGPGTRLTVL.

The chain carries TRBV5-1 and TRBJ1-2. The CDR3 length is 16 residues. Germline CDR1 reads SGHRS; CDR2 reads YFSETQ. The CDR3: CASSLETPAAYYGYTF.

The chain combines TRBV20-1 with TRBJ1-1; the D gene TCRdb calls, TRBD1, cannot be checked with no DNA. The CDR3 length is 14 residues. Germline CDR1 DFQATT, CDR2 SNEGSKA (reference sequence). The chain's CDR3 is CSAKDRGRNTEAFF.

V usage is TRBV19 and J usage is TRBJ1-5; lacking DNA, the TRBD1 call made by TCRdb goes unchecked. CDR1 LNHDA and CDR2 SQIVND come from the germline V gene (reference sequence). The CDR3 is 14 residues long. Here the CDR3 reads CASSIGQGRQPQHF.

This rearrangement joins TRBV14 to TRBJ2-2; there is no DNA to check the TCRdb D call of TRBD2. Germline V gene data show CDR1 as SGHDN and CDR2 as FVKESK. CDR3 length: 15 amino acids. The CDR3: CASSVRLADTGELFF. The full variable domain, rest sourced from reference TRBV14 and TRBJ2-2, is EAGVTQFPSHSVIEKGQTVTLRCDPISGHDNLYWYRRVMGKEIKFLLHFVKESKQDESGMPNNRFLAERTGGTYSTLKVQPAELEDSGVYFCASSVRLADTGELFFGEGSRLTVL.

V usage is TRBV9 and J usage is TRBJ2-1; TCRdb designates TRBD1, a call that cannot be tested without DNA. This CDR3 is 16 amino acids long. Germline V lookup: CDR1 SGDLS, CDR2 YYNGEE. The CDR3 reads CASSIGRAGGYNEQFF. Full variable domain (outside the CDR3, taken from reference TRBV9 and TRBJ2-1): DSGVTQTPKHLITATGQRVTLRCSPRSGDLSVYWYQQSLDQGLQFLIQYYNGEERAKGNILERFSAQQFPDLHSELNLSSLELGDSALYFCASSIGRAGGYNEQFFGPGTRLTVL.